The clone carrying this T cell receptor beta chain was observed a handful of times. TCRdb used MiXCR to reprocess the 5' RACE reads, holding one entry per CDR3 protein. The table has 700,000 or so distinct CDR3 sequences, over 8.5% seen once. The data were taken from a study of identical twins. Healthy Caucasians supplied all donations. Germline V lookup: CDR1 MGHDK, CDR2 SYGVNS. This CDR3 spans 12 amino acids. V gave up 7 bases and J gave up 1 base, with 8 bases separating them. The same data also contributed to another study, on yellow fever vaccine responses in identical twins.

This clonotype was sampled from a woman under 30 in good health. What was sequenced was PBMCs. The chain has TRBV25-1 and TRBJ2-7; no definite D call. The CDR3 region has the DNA TGTGCCAGCACAGGAGTTTCCTACGAGCAGTACTTC. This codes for CASTGVSYEQYF.